This entry is about one T cell receptor beta chain. Germline CDR1 and CDR2: SGHRS and YFSETQ. V shed 0 bases and J shed 2 bases, with 12 bases lying between them. This CDR3 has 15 amino acids. Sequenced by immunoSEQ multiplex PCR; TCRdb stores in-frame clones only, minus some. In the table there are several thousand clones, about three fifths of which are singletons. This specimen comes from a study of T cell clonotyping in hematopoietic cell transplantation. This sequence joins TRBV5-1 and TRBJ2-7; no clear D gene. This sequence originates from a male patient in his sixties or seventies who had an allogeneic stem cell transplant from an unrelated donor, so the T cells may come from the graft donor. Some clones in this sample may be carry-over from other donors' samples. Sequenced here: peripheral blood mononuclear cells, sampled 100 days after allogeneic stem cell transplant. The CDR3, as DNA: TGCGCCAGCAGCTTGGGGACGGCCGAAACCTACGAGCAGTACTTC. Amino acids: CASSLGTAETYEQYF. Full variable domain (missing parts from reference TRBV5-1 and TRBJ2-7): KAGVTQTPRYLIKTRGQQVTLSCSPISGHRSVSWYQQTPGQGLQFLFEYFSETQRNKGNFPGRFSGRQFSNSRSEMNVSTLELGDSALYLCASSLGTAETYEQYFGPGTRLTVT.